This entry lists 16 T cell receptor beta chains sequenced from one sample in a study of blood T cells in healthy people across ages. With a J-beta primer mix and a sample-barcoded 5' primer, a second PCR ran 7 to 11 cycles. Each CDR3 protein is one row after TCRdb ran MiXCR on the 5' RACE reads. The sample comprises roughly 1,700,000 distinct CDR3 sequences, 28% of which are singletons, and 7.7% rests with the top ten. Input material: blood. All receptors come from a woman aged 25 to 45 in good health.

This sequence joins TRBV12-3 or TRBV12-4 and TRBJ2-7, with TRBD2 identical over 10 bases. The CDR3 sequence is 15 residues long. With V trimmed by 3 bases and J by 3 bases, 5 bases remained unmatched. In DNA form, the CDR3 reads TGTGCCAGCAGTTTGAGTAGCGGGGGGATCTACGAGCAGTACTTC. Its translation is CASSLSSGGIYEQYF.

The chain recombines TRBV9 with TRBJ1-5; D is possibly TRBD1 (5 bases). Trimming shortened V by 0 bases and J by 8 bases, and 12 bases separated the two germline ends. The CDR3 runs 14 residues. CDR1 SGDLS and CDR2 YYNGEE come from the germline V gene. Here the CDR3 DNA reads TGTGCCAGCAGCGTAGAGGGCAGGGAGAAGCCCCAGCATTTT. As protein: CASSVEGREKPQHF.

This clonotype was detected many times. The chain uses TRBV5-1 and TRBJ2-7, with a weak D call TRBD2 (6 bases). This CDR3 has 14 amino acids. Between the trimmed V and J ends, which lost 4 bases and 0 bases, there was a span of 11 bases. Germline V gene lookup returns CDR1 SGHRS and CDR2 YFSETQ. Written as DNA, the CDR3 is TGCGCCAGCAGCAGTAGCGGACACTCCTACGAGCAGTACTTC. Amino acid sequence: CASSSSGHSYEQYF.

With respect to this clonotype: It may be a read error: a sequence one base away is much more abundant. The chain uses TRBV7-2 and TRBJ2-1, with 7 bases matching TRBD2. The CDR3 extends over 15 amino acids. Germline CDR1 SGHTA, CDR2 FQGNSA. V dropped 5 bases and J dropped 9; count of bases not matched to a gene: 13. The chain's CDR3 is CASSDRGGAPGEQFF. Written as DNA, the CDR3 is TGTGCCAGCAGCGACCGCGGGGGAGCCCCAGGTGAGCAGTTCTTC.

This clonotype was seen ten or more times. The chain links TRBV6-5 to TRBJ1-6; D might be TRBD1 (6 bases). This CDR3 region has 14 residues. The V gene lost 6 bases and the J gene lost 3 bases, with 9 bases spanning the gap. Germline CDR1 and CDR2: MNHEY and SVGAGI. The CDR3 loop is CASRPGDYNSPLHF. The CDR3 DNA reads TGTGCCAGCAGACCAGGGGACTATAATTCACCCCTCCACTTT.

This clonotype was seen a handful of times. A clone one base away is much larger, so this may be a read error. The gene calls are TRBV4-1 and TRBJ2-5, with D hard to call. CDR1 and CDR2 from the germline V gene are MGHRA and YSYEKL. Between the trimmed V and J ends, which lost 4 bases and 4 bases, there was a span of 13 bases. The CDR3 runs 14 residues. CDR3 sequence: CASSRARGRETQYF. The CDR3 DNA reads as TGCGCCAGCAGCCGAGCCCGAGGTCGAGAGACCCAGTACTTC.

The V gene is TRBV4-2, the J gene TRBJ2-2, with TRBD2 matching over 12 bases. The length of the CDR3 is 20 residues. CDR1 is LGHNA and CDR2 is YNFKEQ in the germline V gene. After removal of 2 bases from V and 2 bases from J, the junction contained 12 bases not matched to a gene. The CDR3 nucleotides are TGTGCCAGCAGCCAACCGCTAGCGGGGGGGCCGATTATAAACACCGGGGAGCTGTTTTTT. Amino acid sequence: CASSQPLAGGPIINTGELFF.

The chain employs TRBV2 and TRBJ2-3; perhaps TRBD1 as D (5 bases). Trimming left V 3 bases short and J 2 bases short, with 12 bases between. The CDR3 contains 15 residues. CDR1 and CDR2 (germline): SNHLY, FYNNEI. For the CDR3, the DNA is TGTGCCAGCAGTGAGCGGACACCCAACACAGATACGCAGTATTTT. This sequence encodes CASSERTPNTDTQYF.

This chain links TRBV7-9 with TRBJ1-4; weak D call: TRBD1 (5 bases). Germline CDR1 and CDR2: SEHNR and FQNEAQ (reference sequence). V was pared by 7 bases and J by 8 bases, with 17 bases between. The CDR3 loop spans 14 amino acids. CDR3 DNA sequence: TGTGCCAGCACCCCTTCGACAGATGGGGAAAAACTGTTTTTT. This codes for CASTPSTDGEKLFF. The variable domain in full, with the rest retrieved from reference TRBV7-9 and TRBJ1-4, is DTGVSQNPRHKITKRGQNVTFRCDPISEHNRLYWYRQTLGQGPEFLTYFQNEAQLEKSRLLSDRFSAERPKGSFSTLEIQRTEQGDSAMYLCASTPSTDGEKLFFGSGTQLSVL.

The V and J genes are TRBV28 and TRBJ2-7; 11 bases line up with TRBD1. Germline V lookup: CDR1 MDHEN, CDR2 SYDVKM. The ends lost 7 bases at V and 2 bases at J; junction bases unmatched: 13. The CDR3 is 17 amino acids. CDR3 DNA sequence: TGTGCCAGCACTGGGAGGACAGGGGGCGCCCTGGCCTACGAGCAGTACTTC. The encoded protein is CASTGRTGGALAYEQYF. Looking up the rest from reference TRBV28 and TRBJ2-7 gives the full variable domain: DVKVTQSSRYLVKRTGEKVFLECVQDMDHENMFWYRQDPGLGLRLIYFSYDVKMKEKGDIPEGYSVSREKKERFSLILESASTNQTSMYLCASTGRTGGALAYEQYFGPGTRLTVT.

The chain carries TRBV11-2 and TRBJ2-1, with a weak D call TRBD2 (5 bases). V dropped 6 bases and J dropped 3 bases, with 15 bases sitting between them. The CDR3 loop spans 15 amino acids. CDR1 and CDR2 (germline): SGHAT, FQNNGV. The CDR3 protein is CASRTVTGNYNEQFF. CDR3 sequence (DNA): TGTGCCAGCAGAACGGTGACGGGAAACTACAATGAGCAGTTCTTC.

This clonotype was recorded once. This rearrangement joins TRBV29-1 to TRBJ1-3; no firm D call. The germline V and J ends were trimmed by 7 bases and 4 bases, with 14 bases remaining between them. CDR1 is SQVTM, CDR2 ANQGSEA, per germline. The CDR3 is 13 amino acids. CDR3 amino acids: CSARRGSGNTIYF. In DNA form, the CDR3 reads TGCAGCGCCCGTAGAGGATCCGGAAACACCATATATTTT. Based on the CDR3 plus reference TRBV29-1 and TRBJ1-3, the full variable domain is SAVISQKPSRDICQRGTSLTIQCQVDSQVTMMFWYRQQPGQSLTLIATANQGSEATYESGFVIDKFPISRPNLTFSTLTVSNMSPEDSSIYLCSARRGSGNTIYFGEGSWLTVV.

This clonotype was found many times. This sequence joins TRBV25-1 and TRBJ2-1; possible D gene TRBD2, 6 bases. The CDR3 runs 13 residues. The V and J ends lost 7 bases and 6 bases respectively, with 13 bases between them. Germline-derived CDR1 and CDR2 are MGHDK and SYGVNS. The CDR3 loop reads CASKGDGGNEQFF. In DNA form, the CDR3 reads TGTGCCAGCAAGGGAGACGGGGGCAATGAGCAGTTCTTC.

This clonotype was counted a single time. The chain combines TRBV28 with TRBJ2-4; possibly TRBD1 for D (6 bases). Matching the DNA end better, TRBJ2-7 makes the J call doubtful. This CDR3 is 15 amino acids long. CDR1 is MDHEN, CDR2 SYDVKM, per germline. CDR3 amino acids: CASPSAQGRRYEQYF. The CDR3, as DNA: TGTGCCAGCCCCTCAGCACAGGGAAGACGCTACGAGCAGTACTTC.

This rearrangement joins TRBV28 to TRBJ1-5; weak D call: TRBD1 (5 bases). The germline CDR1 and CDR2 sequences are MDHEN and SYDVKM. The CDR3 has 15 residues. Trimming left V 2 bases short and J 4 bases short, with 12 bases between. The CDR3 nucleotides read TGTGCCAGCAGTTTAAGGGCAGGGAGGAATCAGCCCCAGCATTTT. This sequence encodes CASSLRAGRNQPQHF. Combining the CDR3 with reference TRBV28 and TRBJ1-5 gives the whole variable domain DVKVTQSSRYLVKRTGEKVFLECVQDMDHENMFWYRQDPGLGLRLIYFSYDVKMKEKGDIPEGYSVSREKKERFSLILESASTNQTSMYLCASSLRAGRNQPQHFGDGTRLSIL.

A few counts support this clonotype. This chain links TRBV7-2 with TRBJ2-3; D call uncertain. The CDR3 consists of 16 residues. The V and J ends lost 6 bases and 2 bases respectively, with 18 bases between them. Germline V CDR1 and CDR2: SGHTA, FQGNSA. The CDR3 nucleotides are TGTGCCAGCAGTTCACAGCCTCGGCAGTACACAGATACGCAGTATTTT. It is translated as CASSSQPRQYTDTQYF.